This passage covers 11 T cell receptor beta chains from one sample sequenced in a study of blood T cell repertoires in COVID-19. The protocol was immunoSEQ multiplex PCR, while the TCRdb copy is restricted to in-frame clones and leaves out a portion. The sample consists of about 300,000 clones, roughly 86% of them appearing once. Sequenced material: peripheral blood. The receptors come from a man between 70 and 80 years old with acute or convalescent COVID-19.

The chain uses TRBV11-2 and TRBJ1-6, with TRBD1 matching 10 bases. This CDR3 region has 15 residues. The J segment lost 6 bases and the V segment lost 5 bases, leaving 4 bases of the junction unmatched. Germline lookup yields CDR1 SGHAT and CDR2 FQNNGV. CDR3 in DNA: TGTGCCAGCAGCGCGGGACAGGGGATTAATTCACCCCTCCACTTT. Protein sequence: CASSAGQGINSPLHF.

The chain joins TRBV18 to TRBJ2-1, with D possibly being TRBD2 (6 bases). Germline V lookup: CDR1 KGHSH, CDR2 LQKENI. The CDR3 runs 15 residues. Trimming removed 2 bases at V and 10 bases at J, with 18 bases between. This CDR3 reads CASSPRAGSRGEQFF. CDR3 DNA sequence: TGTGCCAGCTCACCAAGGGCAGGGTCGCGGGGAGAGCAGTTCTTC.

The rearrangement uses TRBV3-1 (or the pseudogene TRBV3-2) and TRBJ2-2, with 8 bases matching TRBD2. Trimming cost V 1 base and J 0 bases; bases outside gene matches: 7. This CDR3 contains 18 residues. Looked up from germline, CDR1 is LGHDT and CDR2 is YNNKEL (reference sequence). CDR3 DNA: TGTGCCAGCAGCCAAGGGACTAGCCGAGAGACGAACACCGGGGAGCTGTTTTTT. This codes for CASSQGTSRETNTGELFF.

The chain joins TRBV28 to TRBJ1-2; D is possibly TRBD1 (5 bases). The CDR3 is 16 residues long. With 2 bases removed from V and 8 bases from J, the gap between germline ends came to 21 bases. Germline CDR1 and CDR2: MDHEN and SYDVKM. CDR3 region: CASSLKSGGSVSGYTF. DNA for the CDR3: TGTGCCAGCAGTTTAAAATCGGGGGGATCTGTCAGCGGCTACACCTTC.

The V gene is TRBV6-5, the J gene TRBJ2-4, with D maybe TRBD2 (6 bases). Germline V gene data show CDR1 as MNHEY and CDR2 as SVGAGI. V lost 7 bases and J 5 bases, leaving 12 bases between the germline ends. CDR3 length equals 13 residues. The CDR3: CASTGLAENIQYF. The CDR3 nucleotides read TGTGCCAGCACGGGACTCGCCGAAAACATTCAGTACTTC.

The chain joins TRBV14 to TRBJ2-5; tentatively, D is TRBD2 (6 bases). This CDR3 has 17 residues. The V end lost 2 bases, the J end lost 2 bases, and 18 bases lay between the germline ends. The germline gives CDR1 SGHDN, CDR2 FVKESK. The CDR3 nucleotides are TGTGCCAGCAGCCAATCAAGAGGGCGGGGAGGTCAAGAGACCCAGTACTTC. Its protein product is CASSQSRGRGGQETQYF.

J is TRBJ2-2 and V is TRBV5-4; a weak D match, TRBD2 (6 bases). Germline V gene lookup returns CDR1 SGHNT and CDR2 YYREEE (reference sequence). V lost 0 bases to trimming and J lost 6 bases, with 15 bases between them. This CDR3 is 16 amino acids long. CDR3 bases: TGTGCCAGCAGCTTGGAATCGGGAGTGGAATCCGGGGAGCTGTTTTTT. The encoded protein is CASSLESGVESGELFF.

The chain combines TRBV28 with TRBJ2-5, with 10 bases that match TRBD1. Germline V gene sequence: CDR1 MDHEN, CDR2 SYDVKM. The CDR3 is 15 amino acids. V lost 5 bases, J lost 7 bases, and 10 bases stayed unmatched. The CDR3 bases are TGTGCCAGCAGTACCCAGCGACAGGGGGCGACGACCCAGTACTTC. Translating it yields CASSTQRQGATTQYF.

The rearrangement uses TRBV4-3 and TRBJ1-1; D possibly corresponds to TRBD1 (6 bases). CDR3 size: 16 residues. Per germline, CDR1 LGHNA and CDR2 YSLEER. V lost 1 base and J 4 bases, leaving 16 bases between the germline ends. In DNA, the CDR3 is TGCGCCAGCAGCCAAGTGGGGCGTGCGGGGGCCACTGAAGCTTTCTTT. Residues: CASSQVGRAGATEAFF.

J is TRBJ2-2 and V is TRBV19, with D tentatively TRBD2 (6 bases). Between the trimmed V and J ends, which lost 3 bases and 4 bases, there was a span of 15 bases. The germline V gene encodes CDR1 LNHDA and CDR2 SQIVND (reference sequence). The CDR3 sequence is 16 residues long. The CDR3 DNA follows: TGTGCCAGTAGTATCGGGTCGGGGGTTAGCACCGGGGAGCTGTTTTTT. Its translation: CASSIGSGVSTGELFF.

The chain links TRBV28 to TRBJ1-6, with unresolved D. V shed 10 bases and J shed 0 bases, with 13 bases lying between them. This CDR3 has 15 residues. Per the germline V gene, CDR1 is MDHEN and CDR2 is SYDVKM. As DNA, the CDR3 is TGTGCCACACTAGGCGGAGGCTCCTATAATTCACCCCTCCACTTT. This sequence encodes CATLGGGSYNSPLHF. Looking up the rest from reference TRBV28 and TRBJ1-6 gives the full variable domain: DVKVTQSSRYLVKRTGEKVFLECVQDMDHENMFWYRQDPGLGLRLIYFSYDVKMKEKGDIPEGYSVSREKKERFSLILESASTNQTSMYLCATLGGGSYNSPLHFGNGTRLTVT.